The 11 T cell receptor beta chains given below trace back to one sample, sequenced in a study of T cell changes during pregnancy in multiple sclerosis. This table comes from immunoSEQ multiplex PCR, and its TCRdb copy is limited to in-frame clones, with some not included. This table has about 79,000 clones, around nine tenths appearing once. This specimen consisted of CD4+ T cells from peripheral blood mononuclear cells, obtained in the second trimester of pregnancy. All receptors come from a female donor with multiple sclerosis, enrolled in a pregnancy study.

V and J are TRBV19 and TRBJ2-4; D not certain. V was cut by 1 base and J by 0 bases, with 4 bases left in between. Germline CDR1 and CDR2: LNHDA and SQIVND (reference sequence). CDR3 length: 14 residues. DNA for the CDR3: TGTGCCAGTAGTATAGCGGGAGCCAAAAACATTCAGTACTTC. Translation: CASSIAGAKNIQYF.

The count of this clone is one. The chain joins TRBV7-9 to TRBJ1-3; tentative D call: TRBD1 (6 bases). Germline lookup yields CDR1 SEHNR and CDR2 FQNEAQ (reference sequence). This CDR3 contains 15 residues. Trimming took off 4 bases at V and 4 bases at J, with 14 bases between the two ends. The CDR3 region has the DNA TGTGCCAGCAGCTCTTACCAGGGGACAGGAAACACCATATATTTT. Residues: CASSSYQGTGNTIYF.

CDR3 nucleotides: TGTGCCAGCAGTTTGGTATGGACTAGCGCTTCTTACGAGCAGTACTTC. Its protein is CASSLVWTSASYEQYF. The rearrangement uses TRBV28 and TRBJ2-7; TRBD2 matches at 9 bases. The CDR3 is 16 amino acids. Germline values: CDR1 MDHEN, CDR2 SYDVKM. The V gene end was trimmed by 3 bases and the J gene end by 4 bases; junction bases not matched to a gene: 10.

Only one count was recorded for this clone. The rearrangement joins TRBV5-6 to TRBJ2-7, with TRBD1 matching 7 bases. This CDR3 region has 14 residues. V trimming: 5 bases; J trimming: 6 bases; junction bases outside the gene matches: 11. Germline CDR1 reads SGHDT; CDR2 reads YYEEEE. The CDR3 is CASRLTGKALEQYF. CDR3 coding DNA: TGTGCCAGCAGATTGACAGGGAAGGCTCTCGAGCAGTACTTC.

This clone was seen a handful of times. The V call is TRBV27, the J call TRBJ1-1; D is perhaps TRBD1 (6 bases). Germline CDR1 MNHEY, CDR2 SMNVEV (reference sequence). The CDR3 is 15 amino acids. Trimming cost V 0 bases and J 1 base, with 9 bases left between them. CDR3 DNA: TGTGCCAGCAGTTTATCGGTACAGGGGAACACTGAAGCTTTCTTT. Its protein is CASSLSVQGNTEAFF.

This chain joins TRBV19 and TRBJ1-5; 9 positions agree with TRBD1. The CDR3 extends over 15 amino acids. The germline V gene encodes CDR1 LNHDA and CDR2 SQIVND (reference sequence). Germline trimming cut 7 bases from V and 7 bases from J; bases unmatched to any gene: 11. The chain's CDR3 is CASKNRGRSGQPQHF. DNA of the CDR3: TGTGCCAGTAAGAACAGGGGGCGCTCAGGGCAGCCCCAGCATTTT.

This rearrangement joins TRBV5-3 to TRBJ2-2, with 14 bases matching TRBD2. TRBV5-3 is an ORF, and what it does is uncertain. V was pared by 4 bases and J by 4 bases, with 0 bases of the junction left unmatched. The CDR3 extends over 15 amino acids. The CDR3 nucleotides read TGTGCCAGAAGCGGGACTAGCGGGAGCACCGGGGAGCTGTTTTTT. It yields the protein CARSGTSGSTGELFF.

The genes are TRBV14 and TRBJ2-5; 7 bases agree with TRBD2. CDR1 and CDR2 from the germline V gene are SGHDN and FVKESK. This CDR3 has 15 amino acids. The V segment lost 5 bases and the J segment 5 bases; nucleotides outside the gene matches: 11. The CDR3 loop is CASSSRTGGGETQYF. As DNA, the CDR3 is TGTGCCAGCAGCTCCCGGACGGGGGGAGGGGAGACCCAGTACTTC.

This clone appeared a single time. The V and J genes are TRBV29-1 and TRBJ2-3, with TRBD2 as a possible D gene (5 bases). The germline gives CDR1 SQVTM, CDR2 ANQGSEA. Trimming took 6 bases from V and 2 from J, leaving 12 bases between them. The CDR3 is 13 amino acids. The CDR3 DNA is TGCAGCGTCGGACTCACCAACACAGATACGCAGTATTTT. Amino acids: CSVGLTNTDTQYF.

This clone appeared a few times. The chain combines TRBV29-1 with TRBJ2-1, with 10 bases that match TRBD2. From germline, CDR1 is SQVTM and CDR2 ANQGSEA. CDR3 size: 17 residues. The V gene end was trimmed by 3 bases and the J gene end by 0 bases; junction bases not matched to a gene: 8. The CDR3 spells CSVELAGVFFSYNEQFF. The DNA of the CDR3 is TGCAGCGTTGAGCTAGCGGGAGTTTTTTTCTCCTACAATGAGCAGTTCTTC.

As to this clone: Other DNA sequences of this sample code for an identical CDR3. V usage is TRBV2 and J usage is TRBJ2-1; 12 nucleotides match TRBD2. The germline CDR1 and CDR2 sequences are SNHLY and FYNNEI. V lost 6 bases and J lost 7; bases outside the gene matches: 7. This CDR3 spans 15 amino acids. The CDR3 is CASSETSGRGNEQFF. The CDR3 nucleotides read TGTGCCAGCAGCGAGACTAGCGGGAGAGGGAATGAGCAGTTCTTC.